The 26 T cell receptor beta chains presented below share a single source sample, sequenced in a study of CD8 T cells in ankylosing spondylitis. TCRdb reprocessed the 5' RACE reads via MiXCR and lists one record per CDR3 protein. Here the sample spans fewer than 350,000 distinct CDR3 sequences, approximately 10% being singletons. Specimen: blood, either unsorted or a sorted T cell fraction (not recorded which). Receptors originate from a female donor with ankylosing spondylitis or in good health (not recorded which).

This clonotype was recorded a few times. The chain couples TRBV30 to TRBJ1-5; D is ambiguous. Germline V gene sequence: CDR1 GTSNPN, CDR2 SVGIG (reference sequence). The CDR3 runs 13 residues. Trimming removed 3 bases from V and 7 bases from J, with 13 bases in between. CDR3 amino acids: CAWSPQLRQPQHF. In DNA form, the CDR3 reads TGTGCCTGGAGCCCACAGCTTAGGCAGCCCCAGCATTTT.

The CDR3 region is CATSRDRQGQGPLEQYF. CDR3 sequence (DNA): TGTGCCACCAGCAGAGACCGGCAGGGACAGGGTCCTCTCGAGCAGTACTTC. The chain uses TRBV15 and TRBJ2-7, with 9 bases identical to TRBD1. In germline, CDR1 is LNHNV, CDR2 YYDKDF (reference sequence). J was trimmed by 6 bases and V by 0 bases; bases with no gene match: 12. The CDR3 contains 17 residues.

This clonotype was recorded at least ten times. V gene TRBV7-2 combines with J gene TRBJ2-1; 7 bases are shared with TRBD2. V trimming: 1 base; J trimming: 1 base; junction bases outside the gene matches: 4. Germline values: CDR1 SGHTA, CDR2 FQGNSA. This CDR3 contains 16 residues. CDR3 region: CASSLGGRGSYNEQFF. The CDR3 nucleotides are TGTGCCAGCAGCTTAGGCGGGAGAGGGTCCTACAATGAGCAGTTCTTC. Combining the CDR3 with reference TRBV7-2 and TRBJ2-1 gives the whole variable domain GAGVSQSPSNKVTEKGKDVELRCDPISGHTALYWYRQSLGQGLEFLIYFQGNSAPDKSGLPSDRFSAERTGGSVSTLTIQRTQQEDSAVYLCASSLGGRGSYNEQFFGPGTRLTVL.

This clonotype was picked up a small number of times. V gene TRBV20-1 combines with J gene TRBJ1-2; 7 bases are shared with TRBD1. The CDR3 is made up of 16 amino acids. The germline CDR1 and CDR2 sequences are DFQATT and SNEGSKA (reference sequence). V shed 5 bases, J shed 7 bases, and the junction held 19 bases outside the gene matches. The CDR3 sequence: CSAPSLGEGALGGYTF. CDR3 in DNA: TGCAGTGCTCCCTCCCTCGGGGAGGGGGCTTTGGGTGGCTACACCTTC.

This clonotype was counted many times. The genes are TRBV7-9 and TRBJ2-7; no clear D gene. CDR1 and CDR2 (germline): SEHNR, FQNEAQ (reference sequence). The CDR3 has 17 residues. V was trimmed by 3 bases and J by 3 bases, leaving 21 bases between them. CDR3 residues: CASSFLIALLMDYEQYF. In nucleotides, the CDR3 is TGTGCCAGCAGCTTTCTCATCGCTCTGCTTATGGACTACGAGCAGTACTTC.

The chain employs TRBV10-2 and TRBJ2-5, with D hard to call. The CDR3 loop spans 11 amino acids. Germline V lookup: CDR1 WSHSY, CDR2 SAAADI. Trimming shortened V by 6 bases and J by 5 bases, and 7 bases separated the two germline ends. CDR3 sequence reads: CASRVGETQYF. The CDR3 DNA sequence: TGCGCCAGCAGGGTCGGGGAGACCCAGTACTTC.

The chain employs TRBV7-2 and TRBJ2-3; 8 nucleotides agree with TRBD2. J gave up 1 base and V 1 base, and 4 bases lay outside the gene matches. The CDR3 totals 16 residues. Germline CDR1 reads SGHTA; CDR2 reads FQGNSA. This CDR3 is CASSLGRGGGTDTQYF. CDR3 DNA: TGTGCCAGCAGCTTAGGACGGGGGGGCGGCACAGATACGCAGTATTTT.

This clonotype came up many times. The V gene is TRBV20-1, the J gene TRBJ2-5; D uncertain. The germline V gene has CDR1 DFQATT and CDR2 SNEGSKA (reference sequence). This CDR3 is 15 amino acids long. Trimming cost V 3 bases and J 1 base, with 15 bases left between them. CDR3 coding DNA: TGCAGTGCTAGGCCCCCCACAGTGGGCCAAGAGACCCAGTACTTC. This translates into CSARPPTVGQETQYF.

The rearrangement joins TRBV12-3 or TRBV12-4 to TRBJ2-7; weak D call: TRBD1 (5 bases). The CDR3 length is 12 residues. Trimming cost V 7 bases and J 3 bases, with 10 bases left between them. CDR3 sequence (DNA): TGTGCCAGCATCCTCACAGGCTACGAGCAGTACTTC. It specifies CASILTGYEQYF.

The chain combines TRBV6-2 or TRBV6-3 with TRBJ1-2; D remains unclear. Trimming removed 0 bases from V and 6 bases from J, with 8 bases in between. Germline lookup yields CDR1 MNHEY and CDR2 SVGEGT. The CDR3 sequence is 13 residues long. DNA for the CDR3: TGTGCCAGCAGTTACTCGACTCTAAATGGCTACACCTTC. Its protein product is CASSYSTLNGYTF.

At least ten counts were recorded for this clonotype. V and J are TRBV7-6 and TRBJ2-1; 7 nucleotides align to TRBD1. The ends lost 4 bases at V and 2 bases at J; junction bases unmatched: 5. The CDR3 contains 15 residues. Germline loops: CDR1 SGHVS, CDR2 FNYEAQ. CDR3 sequence (DNA): TGTGCCAGCAGCTCGATGACAGGGCCCTACAATGAGCAGTTCTTC. Translation: CASSSMTGPYNEQFF.

There are a few counts of this clonotype. The V gene is TRBV14, the J gene TRBJ2-7, with unresolved D. The germline V and J ends were trimmed by 0 bases and 5 bases, with 8 bases remaining between them. Germline V gene lookup returns CDR1 SGHDN and CDR2 FVKESK. The CDR3 sequence is 13 residues long. The CDR3 sequence: CASSQDRANEQYF. The DNA of the CDR3 is TGTGCCAGCAGCCAAGATCGGGCCAACGAGCAGTACTTC. The variable domain in full, with the rest retrieved from reference TRBV14 and TRBJ2-7, is EAGVTQFPSHSVIEKGQTVTLRCDPISGHDNLYWYRRVMGKEIKFLLHFVKESKQDESGMPNNRFLAERTGGTYSTLKVQPAELEDSGVYFCASSQDRANEQYFGPGTRLTVT.

The rearrangement uses TRBV14 and TRBJ2-7; the match to TRBD2 covers 16 bases. The germline V gene encodes CDR1 SGHDN and CDR2 FVKESK. The J segment lost 12 bases and the V segment lost 4 bases, leaving 9 bases of the junction unmatched. The CDR3 totals 15 residues. CDR3 sequence (DNA): TGTGCCAGCAGCCCCGGGACTAGCGGGAGGGCCTCCGTGTACTTC. It specifies CASSPGTSGRASVYF.

Note on this clonotype: This may stem from a read error, because a much larger clone lies one nucleotide away. The chain joins TRBV29-1 to TRBJ2-5; 8 bases are a match to TRBD2. The CDR3 is 14 amino acids. Trimming at V came to 7 bases and at J to 4 bases, leaving 11 bases not matched to a gene. CDR1 SQVTM and CDR2 ANQGSEA come from the germline V gene. The CDR3 loop is CSADSRGAGETQYF. CDR3 DNA sequence: TGCAGCGCTGACTCGCGGGGGGCGGGAGAGACCCAGTACTTC.

This clonotype was detected many times. The V gene is TRBV20-1, the J gene TRBJ2-1; 9 bases are a match to TRBD2. Germline V gene sequence: CDR1 DFQATT, CDR2 SNEGSKA (reference sequence). CDR3 size: 13 residues. The CDR3 sequence: CRASGGIYNEQFF. Here the CDR3 DNA reads TGCAGAGCAAGCGGGGGGATCTACAATGAGCAGTTCTTC.

This clonotype was counted between two and nine times. CDR3 coding DNA: TGCGCCAGCAGCCTGACAGGGGGCTCAAGTGAAAAACTGTTTTTT. It yields the protein CASSLTGGSSEKLFF. The chain employs TRBV5-1 and TRBJ1-4; 10 positions agree with TRBD1. From germline, CDR1 is SGHRS and CDR2 YFSETQ. The CDR3 totals 15 residues. With 4 bases clipped from V and 7 bases from J, the junction kept 7 bases outside the gene matches.

This clonotype was counted between two and nine times. This rearrangement joins TRBV4-2 to TRBJ1-5; D remains ambiguous. Germline V gives CDR1 LGHNA, CDR2 YNFKEQ. This CDR3 region has 15 residues. Trimming shortened V by 0 bases and J by 8 bases, and 14 bases separated the two germline ends. In DNA, the CDR3 is TGTGCCAGCAGCCAAGATTCCGACGGTAGGAAGCCCCAGCATTTT. It translates to CASSQDSDGRKPQHF.

This clonotype was picked up many times. The CDR3 DNA follows: TGCGCCAGCAGCTTTCTCGGTGACACAGATACGCAGTATTTT. Encoded protein: CASSFLGDTDTQYF. The chain combines TRBV5-1 with TRBJ2-3; D is uncertain. With 2 bases removed from V and 2 bases from J, the gap between germline ends came to 9 bases. The CDR3 is 14 residues long. CDR1 SGHRS and CDR2 YFSETQ come from the germline V gene.

The chain recombines TRBV10-3 with TRBJ1-2; TRBD1 matches at 12 bases. Germline CDR1 and CDR2: ENHRY and SYGVKD. This CDR3 region has 19 residues. V was clipped by 5 bases and J by 4 bases; unmatched bases: 17. CDR3 loop: CAISLRRLGTGGVFYGYTF. The CDR3, as DNA: TGTGCCATCAGTTTACGCCGCCTAGGGACAGGGGGCGTTTTCTATGGCTACACCTTC.

This clonotype was counted a few times. The chain has TRBV5-1 and TRBJ1-2; 9 bases line up with TRBD1. CDR1 SGHRS and CDR2 YFSETQ come from the germline V gene. This CDR3 has 14 residues. V dropped 5 bases and J dropped 4; count of bases not matched to a gene: 6. As DNA, the CDR3 is TGCGCCAGCAGTAAAGACAGGGGGGGCTATGGCTACACCTTC. It translates to CASSKDRGGYGYTF.

This clonotype was seen repeatedly, ten times or more. The chain has TRBV24-1 and TRBJ2-7; TRBD1 aligns across 9 bases. J was trimmed by 6 bases and V by 1 base; bases with no gene match: 6. The CDR3 sequence is 15 residues long. CDR1 and CDR2 (germline): KGHDR, SFDVKD. This chain's CDR3 is CATSDFGQGSGEQYF. In DNA form, the CDR3 reads TGTGCCACCAGTGATTTCGGACAGGGGTCGGGCGAGCAGTACTTC.

This clonotype was observed at least ten times. The rearrangement links TRBV6-2 or TRBV6-3 to TRBJ2-3; D is tentatively TRBD1 or TRBD2 (6 bases each). The germline CDR1 and CDR2 sequences are MNHEY and SVGEGT. The V and J ends lost 7 bases and 3 bases respectively, with 14 bases between them. The CDR3 consists of 14 residues. In nucleotides, the CDR3 is TGTGCCAGCAAGGGGGGAGCCAGAACAGATACGCAGTATTTT. Its protein is CASKGGARTDTQYF.

V usage is TRBV5-1 and J usage is TRBJ2-5; D gene unclear. This CDR3 contains 13 residues. Germline loops: CDR1 SGHRS, CDR2 YFSETQ. V shed 0 bases and J shed 3 bases, with 6 bases lying between them. In nucleotides, the CDR3 is TGCGCCAGCAGCTTGGCCACGGAAGAGACCCAGTACTTC. The encoded protein is CASSLATEETQYF.

This clonotype showed up many times. CDR3 in amino acids: CSALTGGAGGYTF. For the CDR3, the DNA is TGCAGTGCTCTGACAGGGGGCGCGGGGGGCTACACCTTC. The genes are TRBV20-1 and TRBJ1-2; 10 bases are shared with TRBD1. Germline V lookup: CDR1 DFQATT, CDR2 SNEGSKA (reference sequence). V was clipped by 5 bases and J by 8 bases; unmatched bases: 8. There are 13 residues in the CDR3.

In this sample, this clonotype turned up a few times. The genes are TRBV5-1 and TRBJ2-1; 8 bases match TRBD2. Per the germline V gene, CDR1 is SGHRS and CDR2 is YFSETQ. This CDR3 region has 13 residues. V gave up 4 bases and J gave up 6 bases; unmatched junction bases: 3. The CDR3 is CASSGGLANEQFF. The DNA of the CDR3 is TGCGCCAGCAGCGGCGGACTAGCCAATGAGCAGTTCTTC.

This clonotype showed up many times. This rearrangement joins TRBV20-1 to TRBJ2-2; D remains unclear. The CDR3 contains 12 residues. The V end was cut by 5 bases, the J end by 4 bases, with 8 bases between. In germline, CDR1 is DFQATT, CDR2 SNEGSKA (reference sequence). CDR3 DNA: TGCAGTGCTGAACTGAGCACCGGGGAGCTGTTTTTT. Its translation: CSAELSTGELFF.